Shown below are 3 T cell receptor beta chains from a single sample sequenced in a study of blood T cell repertoires in COVID-19 (dated by TCRdb to 2018 to 2021). Receptor libraries were prepared by the immunoSEQ multiplex PCR assay. Drawn from immuneACCESS, this table holds only the in-frame rearrangements with V and J called that TCRdb kept. Clones are partly lost; checked studies trace under half to an unresolved V gene and leave the rest unexplained. This sample is represented by a few hundred thousand clones; less than 90% of them were singletons. 4.5% to 5.5% of the sample is held by the ten biggest clonotypes. The sequencing input was PBMCs or T cells enriched from blood (not recorded which). The receptors originated from a woman aged 25 to 39 who had been exposed to COVID-19.

The rearrangement uses TRBV19 and TRBJ2-7, with D possibly TRBD1 on 6 matching bases. The germline V and J ends were trimmed by 9 bases and 4 bases, with 16 bases remaining between them. Germline assignment: CDR1 LNHDA and CDR2 SQIVND (reference sequence). The CDR3 totals 13 residues. The CDR3 sequence is CASSGQGIYEQYF. The CDR3 nucleotides read TGTGCCAGCTCGGGCCAGGGGATTTACGAGCAGTACTTC.

Remarks on this clone: One end of the junction is discordant with germline, which a read error may explain. V and J are TRBV6-2 or TRBV6-3 and TRBJ1-2; TRBD1 aligns across 8 bases. The CDR3 length is 14 residues. CDR1 is MNHEY and CDR2 is SVGEGT in the germline V gene. Here the CDR3 reads CASSYGTGIYDYTF. In nucleotides, the CDR3 is TGTGCCAGCAGTTACGGGACAGGAATTTATGACTACACCTTC.

The chain carries TRBV24-1 and TRBJ1-1; 7 bases line up with TRBD1. Germline CDR1 KGHDR, CDR2 SFDVKD. The ends lost 7 bases at V and 1 base at J; junction bases unmatched: 5. This CDR3 has 14 amino acids. CDR3 amino acids: CATRGPGGNTEAFF. CDR3 in DNA: TGTGCCACCAGGGGTCCAGGGGGGAACACTGAAGCTTTCTTT.